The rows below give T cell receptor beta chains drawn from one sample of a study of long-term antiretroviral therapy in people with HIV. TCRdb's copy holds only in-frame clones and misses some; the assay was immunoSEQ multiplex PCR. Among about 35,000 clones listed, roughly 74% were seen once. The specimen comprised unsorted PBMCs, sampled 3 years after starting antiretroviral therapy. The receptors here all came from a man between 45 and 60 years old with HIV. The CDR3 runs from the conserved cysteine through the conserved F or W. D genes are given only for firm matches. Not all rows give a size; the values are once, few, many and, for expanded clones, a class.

CDR3nt: TGTGCCAGCAGCACGCGCAGGGGGCAAGTGGAAGAGACCCAGTACTTC
CDR3aa: CASSTRRGQVEETQYF
j_gene: TRBJ2-5
d_gene: TRBD1
abundance: NA
v_gene: TRBV7-9

CDR3nt: TGTGCCAGTAGTATTACTGCTAGCGGGAGGAGGTACGAGCAGTACTTC
CDR3aa: CASSITASGRRYEQYF
j_gene: TRBJ2-7
d_gene: TRBD2
abundance: NA
v_gene: TRBV19

CDR3nt: TGTGCCAGCAGCCGTACAGATACGCAGTATTTT
CDR3aa: CASSRTDTQYF
j_gene: TRBJ2-3
d_gene: NA
abundance: NA
v_gene: TRBV7-2

CDR3nt: TGTGCCAGCAGTAGAAGATGGGGGTACGAGCAGTACTTC
CDR3aa: CASSRRWGYEQYF
j_gene: TRBJ2-7
d_gene: NA
abundance: NA
v_gene: TRBV27

CDR3nt: TGTGCCAGCTCTCCAGGGACAGGGGGACGGTATGGCTACACCTTC
CDR3aa: CASSPGTGGRYGYTF
j_gene: TRBJ1-2
d_gene: TRBD1
abundance: NA
v_gene: TRBV18

CDR3nt: TGTGCCAGCACCCTCGGGGACATTATATATAATTCACCCCTCCACTTT
CDR3aa: CASTLGDIIYNSPLHF
j_gene: TRBJ1-6
d_gene: NA
abundance: once
v_gene: TRBV28

CDR3nt: TGCGCCAGCCGCCGCGAGCGGGGGGGCGGCACAGATACGCAGTATTTT
CDR3aa: CASRRERGGGTDTQYF
j_gene: TRBJ2-3
d_gene: TRBD2
abundance: NA
v_gene: TRBV5-1

CDR3nt: TGTGCCAGCAGTTTAGACTATGGCTACACCTTC
CDR3aa: CASSLDYGYTF
j_gene: TRBJ1-2
d_gene: NA
abundance: once
v_gene: TRBV6-5

CDR3nt: TGTGCCAGCAGCGGGGGACAGGGCGGTCCGTTCTTC
CDR3aa: CASSGGQGGPFF
j_gene: TRBJ2-1
d_gene: TRBD1
abundance: once
v_gene: TRBV9

CDR3nt: TGTGCCAGCAGTTTATCGGGGGAATTGGACTATGGCTACACCTTC
CDR3aa: CASSLSGELDYGYTF
j_gene: TRBJ1-2
d_gene: NA
abundance: NA
v_gene: TRBV27

CDR3nt: TGTGCCAGCACTTGGCCTCTGGCCAACTATGGCTACACCTTC
CDR3aa: CASTWPLANYGYTF
j_gene: TRBJ1-2
d_gene: NA
abundance: NA
v_gene: TRBV2

CDR3nt: TGCGCCAGCAGCTTTCAACCGGACTACGAGCAGTACTTC
CDR3aa: CASSFQPDYEQYF
j_gene: TRBJ2-7
d_gene: NA
abundance: once
v_gene: TRBV5-1

CDR3nt: TGTGCCAGCAGTGGCTGGGGACAGGGGGTCACCGGGGAGCTGTTTTTT
CDR3aa: CASSGWGQGVTGELFF
j_gene: TRBJ2-2
d_gene: TRBD1
abundance: NA
v_gene: TRBV25-1

CDR3nt: TGTGCCAGCAGCTTCGCCTACGAGCAGTACTTC
CDR3aa: CASSFAYEQYF
j_gene: TRBJ2-7
d_gene: NA
abundance: once
v_gene: TRBV7-9

CDR3nt: TGTGCCAGCAGCTTAGCAGGGGGTGGCGGGGAGCTGTTTTTT
CDR3aa: CASSLAGGGGELFF
j_gene: TRBJ2-2
d_gene: TRBD1
abundance: NA
v_gene: TRBV11-3

CDR3nt: TGTGCCAGCAGTTACCGTGGACATTCTACCTACGAGCAGTACTTC
CDR3aa: CASSYRGHSTYEQYF
j_gene: TRBJ2-7
d_gene: NA
abundance: NA
v_gene: TRBV6-6

CDR3nt: TGTGCCAGCAACCCAGCTAGGGGATACGAGCAGTACTTC
CDR3aa: CASNPARGYEQYF
j_gene: TRBJ2-7
d_gene: NA
abundance: once
v_gene: TRBV25-1

CDR3nt: TGTGCCAGCAGCTTAGGGCAGGGTTACTACGAGCAGTACTTC
CDR3aa: CASSLGQGYYEQYF
j_gene: TRBJ2-7
d_gene: NA
abundance: NA
v_gene: TRBV5-5

CDR3nt: TGTGCCAGCAGCCGGGGGGGCCTCTATGGCTACACCTTC
CDR3aa: CASSRGGLYGYTF
j_gene: TRBJ1-2
d_gene: NA
abundance: NA
v_gene: TRBV7-9

CDR3nt: TGTGCCTATACTTTGGGTCGGGACAGGGGGACTAGCGGGATCACCGGGGAGCTGTTTTTT
CDR3aa: CAYTLGRDRGTSGITGELFF
j_gene: TRBJ2-2
d_gene: TRBD2
abundance: NA
v_gene: TRBV30

CDR3nt: TGTGCCAGCAGTCCACAGGGCTCGCGGGAGATACGGCAGTTCTTC
CDR3aa: CASSPQGSREIRQFF
j_gene: TRBJ2-1
d_gene: NA
abundance: NA
v_gene: TRBV7-2

CDR3nt: TGCGCCAGCAGCCAAGAACTCGCTCGTGGATCTGGAAACACCATATATTTT
CDR3aa: CASSQELARGSGNTIYF
j_gene: TRBJ1-3
d_gene: NA
abundance: NA
v_gene: TRBV4-3

CDR3nt: TGTGCCAGCAGTTACTCTGTTCTGGGGATGAACACTGAAGCTTTCTTT
CDR3aa: CASSYSVLGMNTEAFF
j_gene: TRBJ1-1
d_gene: NA
abundance: NA
v_gene: TRBV6-5

CDR3nt: TGTGCCAGCAGCCCTAAGGGACTAGCACCGCATGAGCAGTTCTTC
CDR3aa: CASSPKGLAPHEQFF
j_gene: TRBJ2-1
d_gene: TRBD2
abundance: NA
v_gene: TRBV7-9

CDR3nt: TGTGCCAGCAGCGCTGACTTGGGGACAGGGAGAGATGAGCAGTACTTC
CDR3aa: CASSADLGTGRDEQYF
j_gene: TRBJ2-7
d_gene: TRBD1
abundance: NA
v_gene: TRBV7-6

CDR3nt: TGTGCCAGCAGAGGACAGGGGGTTTCCGGGGAGCTGTTTTTT
CDR3aa: CASRGQGVSGELFF
j_gene: TRBJ2-2
d_gene: TRBD1
abundance: NA
v_gene: TRBV2

CDR3nt: TGCGCCAGCAGAGGGGCGGAGACCTACAATGAGCAGTTCTTC
CDR3aa: CASRGAETYNEQFF
j_gene: TRBJ2-1
d_gene: NA
abundance: NA
v_gene: TRBV5-1

CDR3nt: TGCAGCGTTGTAGGGTACAGGGGCTACACCTTC
CDR3aa: CSVVGYRGYTF
j_gene: TRBJ1-2
d_gene: NA
abundance: NA
v_gene: TRBV29-1

CDR3nt: TGTGCCAGTAGTATACTGGCAGGGGGCTATGGCTACACCTTC
CDR3aa: CASSILAGGYGYTF
j_gene: TRBJ1-2
d_gene: TRBD1
abundance: few
v_gene: TRBV19

CDR3nt: TGTGCCATCAGTGCACAGGGGGCTCGATCCTACGAGCAGTACTTC
CDR3aa: CAISAQGARSYEQYF
j_gene: TRBJ2-7
d_gene: TRBD1
abundance: few
v_gene: TRBV10-3

CDR3nt: TGCAGCGTCTCCGGGCCCGGGAGCACTGAAGCTTTCTTT
CDR3aa: CSVSGPGSTEAFF
j_gene: TRBJ1-1
d_gene: NA
abundance: NA
v_gene: TRBV29-1

CDR3nt: TGTGCCAGCAGTTGGGGGAACTACTATGGCTACACCTTC
CDR3aa: CASSWGNYYGYTF
j_gene: TRBJ1-2
d_gene: NA
abundance: NA
v_gene: TRBV6-5

CDR3nt: TGTGCCAGCAGCCTCCTAAGCGGGTCTAACTATGGCTACACCTTC
CDR3aa: CASSLLSGSNYGYTF
j_gene: TRBJ1-2
d_gene: NA
abundance: NA
v_gene: TRBV27

CDR3nt: TGCAGCGTTGGGTGGGGGGCTAGGGAGCAGTTCTTC
CDR3aa: CSVGWGAREQFF
j_gene: TRBJ2-1
d_gene: NA
abundance: NA
v_gene: TRBV29-1

CDR3nt: TGTGCCAGCAGCTCCACCTACGAGCAGTACTTC
CDR3aa: CASSSTYEQYF
j_gene: TRBJ2-7
d_gene: NA
abundance: NA
v_gene: TRBV6-5